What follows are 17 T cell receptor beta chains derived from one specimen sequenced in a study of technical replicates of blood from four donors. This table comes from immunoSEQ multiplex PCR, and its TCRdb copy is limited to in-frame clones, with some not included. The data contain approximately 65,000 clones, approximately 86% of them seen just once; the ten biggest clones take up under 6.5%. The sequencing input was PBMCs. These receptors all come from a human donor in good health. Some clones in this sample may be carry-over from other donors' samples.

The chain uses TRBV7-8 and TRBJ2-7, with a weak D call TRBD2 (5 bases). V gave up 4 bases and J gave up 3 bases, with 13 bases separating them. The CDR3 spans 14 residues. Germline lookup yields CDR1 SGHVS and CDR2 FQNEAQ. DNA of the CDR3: TGTGCCAGCAGCTCCAATTTGGAGGACTACGAGCAGTACTTC. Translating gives CASSSNLEDYEQYF.

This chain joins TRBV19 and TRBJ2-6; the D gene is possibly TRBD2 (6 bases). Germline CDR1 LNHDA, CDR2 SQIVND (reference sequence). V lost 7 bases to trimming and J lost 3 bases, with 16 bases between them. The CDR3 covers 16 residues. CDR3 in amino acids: CASMGRQGLGANVLTF. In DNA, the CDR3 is TGTGCCAGTATGGGGCGCCAGGGACTTGGGGCCAACGTCCTGACTTTC.

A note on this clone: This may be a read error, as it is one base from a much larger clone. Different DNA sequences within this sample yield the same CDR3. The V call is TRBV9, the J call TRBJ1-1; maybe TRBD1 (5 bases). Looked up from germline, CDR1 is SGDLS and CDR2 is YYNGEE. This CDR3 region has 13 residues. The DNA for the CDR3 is TGTGCCAGCAGCGGAGACAGCCTCACTGAAGCTTTTTTT. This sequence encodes CASSGDSLTEAFF.

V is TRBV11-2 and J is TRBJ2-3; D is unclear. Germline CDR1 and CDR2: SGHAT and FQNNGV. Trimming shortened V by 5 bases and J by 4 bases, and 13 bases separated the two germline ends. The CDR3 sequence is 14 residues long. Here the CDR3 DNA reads TGTGCCAGCAGCGTACCTCTACGCCCAGATACGCAGTATTTT. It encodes CASSVPLRPDTQYF.

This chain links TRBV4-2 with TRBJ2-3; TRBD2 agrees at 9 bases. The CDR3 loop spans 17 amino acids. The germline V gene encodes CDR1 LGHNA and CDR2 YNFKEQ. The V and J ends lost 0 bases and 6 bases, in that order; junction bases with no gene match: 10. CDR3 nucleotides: TGTGCCAGCAGCCAAGATCCGAGCGGGGGGCGGATGGATACGCAGTATTTT. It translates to CASSQDPSGGRMDTQYF.

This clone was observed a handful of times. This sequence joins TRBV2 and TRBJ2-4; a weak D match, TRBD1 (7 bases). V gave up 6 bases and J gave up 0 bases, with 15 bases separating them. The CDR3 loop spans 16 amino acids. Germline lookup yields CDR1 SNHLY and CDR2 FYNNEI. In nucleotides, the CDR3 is TGTGCCAGCAGCGGGGACCAGGGGGGAGCCAAAAACATTCAGTACTTC. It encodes CASSGDQGGAKNIQYF.

The CDR3 DNA is TGTGCCAGCAGCTGGGCCTGGGCCGTGGAGACCCAGTACTTC. Amino acids: CASSWAWAVETQYF. The genes are TRBV11-2 and TRBJ2-5; no clear D gene. Germline CDR1 reads SGHAT; CDR2 reads FQNNGV. This CDR3 is 14 amino acids long. V lost 4 bases and J 5 bases, leaving 14 bases between the germline ends.

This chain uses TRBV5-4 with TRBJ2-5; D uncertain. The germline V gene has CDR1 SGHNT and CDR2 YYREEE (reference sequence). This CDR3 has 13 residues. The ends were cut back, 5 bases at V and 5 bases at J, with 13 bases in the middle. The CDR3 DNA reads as TGTGCCAGCAGAGAGTGGGTGGAGGAGACCCAGTACTTC. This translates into CASREWVEETQYF.

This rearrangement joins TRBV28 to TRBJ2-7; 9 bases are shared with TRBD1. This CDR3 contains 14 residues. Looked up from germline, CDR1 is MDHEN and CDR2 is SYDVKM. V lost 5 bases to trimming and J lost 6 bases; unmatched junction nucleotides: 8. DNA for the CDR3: TGTGCCAGCAGTAACCCCGGACAGGGGACCGAGCAGTACTTC. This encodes CASSNPGQGTEQYF.

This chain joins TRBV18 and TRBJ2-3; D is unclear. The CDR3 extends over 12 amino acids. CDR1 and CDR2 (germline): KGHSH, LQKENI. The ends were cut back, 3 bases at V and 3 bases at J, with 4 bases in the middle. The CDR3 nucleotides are TGTGCCAGCTCACCTAGTACAGATACGCAGTATTTT. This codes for CASSPSTDTQYF.

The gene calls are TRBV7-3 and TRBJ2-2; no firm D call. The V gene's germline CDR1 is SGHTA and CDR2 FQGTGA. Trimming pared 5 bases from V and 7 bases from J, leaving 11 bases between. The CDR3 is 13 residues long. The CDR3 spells CASSPELNGELFF. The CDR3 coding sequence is TGTGCCAGCAGCCCGGAGCTGAACGGGGAGCTGTTTTTT.

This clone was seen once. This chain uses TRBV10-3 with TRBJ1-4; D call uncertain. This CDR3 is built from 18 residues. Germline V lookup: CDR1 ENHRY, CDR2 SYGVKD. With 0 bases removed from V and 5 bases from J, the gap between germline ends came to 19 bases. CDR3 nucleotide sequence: TGTGCCATCAGTGAGTCGAGGCCAGACCAAATTCTGAATGAAAAACTGTTTTTT. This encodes CAISESRPDQILNEKLFF.

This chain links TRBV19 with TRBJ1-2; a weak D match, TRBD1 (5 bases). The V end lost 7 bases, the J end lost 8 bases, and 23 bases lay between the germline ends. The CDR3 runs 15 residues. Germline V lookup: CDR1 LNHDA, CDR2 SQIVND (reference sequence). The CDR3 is CASTPQGQTARGYTF. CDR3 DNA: TGTGCCAGTACCCCCCAGGGTCAGACGGCGAGGGGCTACACCTTC. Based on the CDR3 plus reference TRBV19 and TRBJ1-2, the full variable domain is DGGITQSPKYLFRKEGQNVTLSCEQNLNHDAMYWYRQDPGQGLRLIYYSQIVNDFQKGDIAEGYSVSREKKESFPLTVTSAQKNPTAFYLCASTPQGQTARGYTFGSGTRLTVV.

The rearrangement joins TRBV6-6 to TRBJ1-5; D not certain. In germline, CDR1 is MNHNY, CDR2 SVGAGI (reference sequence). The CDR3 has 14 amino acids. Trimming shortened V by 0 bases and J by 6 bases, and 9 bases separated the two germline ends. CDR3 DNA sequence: TGTGCCAGCAGTTACTCCCCCGTTTCTCAGCCCCAGCATTTT. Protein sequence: CASSYSPVSQPQHF.

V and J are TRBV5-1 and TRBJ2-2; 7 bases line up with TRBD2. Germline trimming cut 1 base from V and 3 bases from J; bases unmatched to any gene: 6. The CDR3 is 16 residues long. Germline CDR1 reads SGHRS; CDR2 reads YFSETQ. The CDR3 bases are TGCGCCAGCAGCTTGTGGGCTAGCGGACACACCGGGGAGCTGTTTTTT. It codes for CASSLWASGHTGELFF. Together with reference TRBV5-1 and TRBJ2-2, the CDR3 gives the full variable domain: KAGVTQTPRYLIKTRGQQVTLSCSPISGHRSVSWYQQTPGQGLQFLFEYFSETQRNKGNFPGRFSGRQFSNSRSEMNVSTLELGDSALYLCASSLWASGHTGELFFGEGSRLTVL.

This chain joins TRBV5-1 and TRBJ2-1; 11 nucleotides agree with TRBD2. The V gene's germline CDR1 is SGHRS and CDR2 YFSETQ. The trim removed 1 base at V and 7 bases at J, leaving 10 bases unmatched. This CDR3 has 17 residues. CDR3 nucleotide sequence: TGCGCCAGCAGCTTGTACTTTCGACTAGCGGGAATGAATGAGCAGTTCTTC. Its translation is CASSLYFRLAGMNEQFF.

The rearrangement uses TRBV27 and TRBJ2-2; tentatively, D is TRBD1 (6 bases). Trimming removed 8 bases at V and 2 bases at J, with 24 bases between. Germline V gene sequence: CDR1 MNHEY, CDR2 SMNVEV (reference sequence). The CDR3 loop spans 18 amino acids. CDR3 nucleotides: TGTGCCAGCGGTCGACCTACTAGGGGCAGGGGAAACACCGGGGAGCTGTTTTTT. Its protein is CASGRPTRGRGNTGELFF.